Following are 26 T cell receptor beta chains from one sample sequenced in a study of cytomegalovirus exposure and HLA in healthy donors. PCR used 60 Vbeta primers and 13 Jbeta primers. Data came from immunoSEQ multiplex PCR; TCRdb stores just in-frame clones and leaves some out. The sample lists 40,000 to 60,000 clones, 55% to 85% occurring once. Specimen: PBMCs. The source is a woman between 50 and 59 years old in good health and CMV-seronegative.

CDR3 amino acids: CASSLGLRGGGTDTQYF. In DNA form, the CDR3 reads TGCGCCAGCAGCTTGGGCCTAAGGGGCGGAGGCACAGATACGCAGTATTTT. The rearrangement joins TRBV5-1 to TRBJ2-3; possible D gene TRBD1, 5 bases. V was shortened by 0 bases and J by 1 base, with 15 bases between the two germline ends. Per germline, CDR1 SGHRS and CDR2 YFSETQ. The CDR3 covers 17 residues.

This chain uses TRBV30 with TRBJ1-4; D might be TRBD1 (6 bases). The V end lost 3 bases, the J end lost 0 bases, and 8 bases lay between the germline ends. This CDR3 has 14 amino acids. The germline V gene encodes CDR1 GTSNPN and CDR2 SVGIG (reference sequence). CDR3 region: CAWRDSTTNEKLFF. The DNA of the CDR3 is TGTGCCTGGAGGGACAGCACAACTAATGAAAAACTGTTTTTT.

V and J are TRBV5-1 and TRBJ2-3; D is perhaps TRBD1 (6 bases). The germline CDR1 and CDR2 sequences are SGHRS and YFSETQ. This CDR3 is built from 13 residues. Trimming removed 0 bases from V and 9 bases from J, with 11 bases in between. CDR3 in amino acids: CASSLGDRLTQYF. The CDR3, as DNA: TGCGCCAGCAGCTTGGGTGACAGGTTGACGCAGTATTTT.

This clone was observed a handful of times. This chain uses TRBV5-1 with TRBJ2-7; D is unclear. V lost 0 bases, J lost 5 bases, and 3 bases lay in between. CDR1 SGHRS and CDR2 YFSETQ come from the germline V gene. The CDR3 runs to 11 residues. CDR3 coding DNA: TGCGCCAGCAGCTTGGCCAACGAGCAGTACTTC. This sequence encodes CASSLANEQYF. Based on the CDR3 plus reference TRBV5-1 and TRBJ2-7, the full variable domain is KAGVTQTPRYLIKTRGQQVTLSCSPISGHRSVSWYQQTPGQGLQFLFEYFSETQRNKGNFPGRFSGRQFSNSRSEMNVSTLELGDSALYLCASSLANEQYFGPGTRLTVT.

This chain links TRBV7-7 with TRBJ2-3, with 9 bases identical to TRBD1. Germline-derived CDR1 and CDR2 are SSHAT and FNYEAQ (reference sequence). CDR3 length equals 15 residues. Unmatched junction bases numbered 5, after V lost 5 bases and J lost 2 bases. This CDR3 reads CASSLGQGFTDTQYF. The CDR3 DNA reads as TGTGCCAGCAGCCTGGGACAGGGCTTCACAGATACGCAGTATTTT.

The gene calls are TRBV19 and TRBJ2-1; D possibly corresponds to TRBD2 (5 bases). The V gene lost 1 base and the J gene lost 0 bases, with 10 bases spanning the gap. Looked up from germline, CDR1 is LNHDA and CDR2 is SQIVND (reference sequence). This CDR3 is 16 amino acids long. CDR3 residues: CASSIAAESSYNEQFF. The CDR3 nucleotides are TGTGCCAGTAGTATAGCAGCGGAAAGCTCCTACAATGAGCAGTTCTTC.

The chain combines TRBV10-3 with TRBJ2-7, with TRBD1 identical over 7 bases. Germline V lookup: CDR1 ENHRY, CDR2 SYGVKD. J was trimmed by 5 bases and V by 11 bases; bases with no gene match: 9. CDR3 length equals 12 residues. The DNA of the CDR3 is TGTGCCGTCAAGACAGGGACGGACGAGCAGTACTTC. This encodes CAVKTGTDEQYF.

The rearrangement links TRBV10-1 to TRBJ1-5; 7 nucleotides match TRBD1. Germline V CDR1 and CDR2: WNHNN, SYGVQD (reference sequence). With V trimmed by 3 bases and J by 2 bases, 1 base remained unmatched. This CDR3 has 14 residues. CDR3 coding DNA: TGCGCCAGCAGTGACGGACAGGGCAATCAGCCCCAGCATTTT. Protein sequence: CASSDGQGNQPQHF.

The chain couples TRBV7-2 to TRBJ2-2, with D unclear. Germline V gene sequence: CDR1 SGHTA, CDR2 FQGNSA. CDR3 size: 17 residues. V was pared by 5 bases and J by 0 bases, with 16 bases between. DNA of the CDR3: TGTGCCAGCAGCCGTCGGGTCTCTCAAACGAACACCGGGGAGCTGTTTTTT. It yields the protein CASSRRVSQTNTGELFF.

The V call is TRBV7-2, the J call TRBJ2-4, with 10 nucleotides matching TRBD2. CDR3 length: 13 residues. Trimming cost V 9 bases and J 2 bases; bases outside gene matches: 1. The germline V gene has CDR1 SGHTA and CDR2 FQGNSA. The DNA of the CDR3 is TGTGCCAGTAGCGGGGGGACCAAAAACATTCAGTACTTC. This sequence encodes CASSGGTKNIQYF.

V usage is TRBV7-2 and J usage is TRBJ2-7; no clear D. This CDR3 has 16 residues. The germline CDR1 and CDR2 sequences are SGHTA and FQGNSA. With 4 bases removed from V and 4 bases from J, the gap between germline ends came to 20 bases. The CDR3 bases are TGTGCCAGCAGCTGGTCCCACGCAAGGTTCGGGTACGAGCAGTACTTC. Its protein product is CASSWSHARFGYEQYF.

This chain joins TRBV7-2 and TRBJ2-2; D may be TRBD2 (6 bases). CDR3 length: 14 amino acids. The germline CDR1 and CDR2 sequences are SGHTA and FQGNSA. V was clipped by 4 bases and J by 1 base, with 7 bases between them. CDR3 in amino acids: CASSWGVNTGELFF. CDR3 nucleotide sequence: TGTGCCAGCAGCTGGGGGGTGAACACCGGGGAGCTGTTTTTT.

The chain combines TRBV30 with TRBJ2-5, with D perhaps matching TRBD2 (6 bases). This CDR3 contains 12 residues. Germline values: CDR1 GTSNPN, CDR2 SVGIG (reference sequence). V shed 2 bases and J shed 4 bases, with 8 bases lying between them. The chain's CDR3 is CAWSRDSETQYF. CDR3 DNA sequence: TGTGCCTGGAGTCGGGACTCAGAGACCCAGTACTTC.

This clone was recorded a few times. V and J are TRBV28 and TRBJ1-2; the D gene is possibly TRBD1 (5 bases). Between the trimmed V and J ends, which lost 5 bases and 2 bases, there was a span of 9 bases. The CDR3 runs to 13 residues. The germline gives CDR1 MDHEN, CDR2 SYDVKM. The CDR3 bases are TGTGCCAGCAGTCTTAGGGGAAACTATGGCTACACCTTC. The encoded protein is CASSLRGNYGYTF.

CDR3 region: CATSRDRGRQETQYF. The CDR3 coding sequence is TGTGCCACCAGCAGAGACAGGGGACGTCAAGAGACCCAGTACTTC. The chain employs TRBV15 and TRBJ2-5, with D possibly matching TRBD1 (6 bases). Germline CDR1 reads LNHNV; CDR2 reads YYDKDF (reference sequence). There are 15 residues in the CDR3. Trimming removed 0 bases from V and 2 bases from J, with 10 bases in between.

This clone was detected only once. The V and J genes are TRBV27 and TRBJ2-7; TRBD1 aligns across 10 bases. Trimming at V came to 4 bases and at J to 6 bases, leaving 3 bases not matched to a gene. From germline, CDR1 is MNHEY and CDR2 SMNVEV (reference sequence). The CDR3 contains 13 residues. The CDR3 DNA follows: TGTGCCAGCAGTTCCGGGACAGGGGCCGAGCAGTACTTC. Translated: CASSSGTGAEQYF.

The rearrangement uses TRBV19 and TRBJ1-5; possible D gene TRBD1, 6 bases. V dropped 7 bases and J dropped 2 bases, with 21 bases sitting between them. The germline V gene encodes CDR1 LNHDA and CDR2 SQIVND (reference sequence). This CDR3 region has 17 residues. This CDR3 reads CASMLGRGIPGNQPQHF. The DNA of the CDR3 is TGTGCCAGTATGCTGGGCAGGGGAATTCCAGGCAATCAGCCCCAGCATTTT. Variable domain in full (rest from reference TRBV19 and TRBJ1-5): DGGITQSPKYLFRKEGQNVTLSCEQNLNHDAMYWYRQDPGQGLRLIYYSQIVNDFQKGDIAEGYSVSREKKESFPLTVTSAQKNPTAFYLCASMLGRGIPGNQPQHFGDGTRLSIL.

V and J are TRBV6-5 and TRBJ2-7; D call uncertain. The V end was cut by 5 bases, the J end by 4 bases, with 9 bases between. Per the germline V gene, CDR1 is MNHEY and CDR2 is SVGAGI. The length of the CDR3 is 12 residues. The CDR3 sequence is CASSSNHYEQYF. As DNA, the CDR3 is TGTGCCAGCAGTAGCAACCATTACGAGCAGTACTTC.

In this sample, this clone turned up once. The chain joins TRBV7-9 to TRBJ2-5; the match to TRBD1 covers 12 bases. The CDR3 is 15 amino acids. V shed 5 bases and J 5 bases; nucleotides not matched to a gene: 6. Germline CDR1 SEHNR, CDR2 FQNEAQ (reference sequence). Here the CDR3 reads CASSEGTGGGETQYF. Written as DNA, the CDR3 is TGTGCCAGCAGCGAAGGGACAGGGGGCGGCGAGACCCAGTACTTC.

This clone was seen only a few times. The chain uses TRBV4-3 and TRBJ1-5, with D maybe TRBD1 (5 bases). Between the trimmed V and J ends, which lost 6 bases and 6 bases, there was a span of 12 bases. Germline V gene data show CDR1 as LGHNA and CDR2 as YSLEER. This CDR3 spans 13 amino acids. The CDR3 sequence: CASSFREGQPQHF. DNA for the CDR3: TGCGCCAGCAGTTTCAGGGAGGGTCAGCCCCAGCATTTT.

V usage is TRBV7-9 and J usage is TRBJ2-1; a weak D match, TRBD1 (5 bases). Germline lookup yields CDR1 SEHNR and CDR2 FQNEAQ (reference sequence). The CDR3 contains 12 residues. V was shortened by 4 bases and J by 15 bases, with 16 bases between the two germline ends. The CDR3 coding sequence is TGTGCCAGCAGCTCGTCGGACATCTTTCCGTTCTTC. Translating gives CASSSSDIFPFF.

V gene TRBV19 combines with J gene TRBJ1-4, with D possibly TRBD1 on 6 matching bases. Germline V gene sequence: CDR1 LNHDA, CDR2 SQIVND (reference sequence). CDR3 length equals 14 residues. V lost 1 base and J 8 bases, leaving 11 bases between the germline ends. CDR3 DNA: TGTGCCAGTAGTATAGGCAGAGACAGGGAAAAACTGTTTTTT. This gives the protein CASSIGRDREKLFF. The whole variable domain, remainder taken from reference TRBV19 and TRBJ1-4, is DGGITQSPKYLFRKEGQNVTLSCEQNLNHDAMYWYRQDPGQGLRLIYYSQIVNDFQKGDIAEGYSVSREKKESFPLTVTSAQKNPTAFYLCASSIGRDREKLFFGSGTQLSVL.

J is TRBJ2-3 and V is TRBV30; maybe TRBD2 (5 bases). CDR1 is GTSNPN, CDR2 SVGIG, per germline (reference sequence). V gave up 2 bases and J gave up 9 bases, with 6 bases separating them. The CDR3 loop spans 10 amino acids. CDR3 nucleotides: TGTGCCTGGAGTTCGGGGACGCAGTATTTT. Protein sequence: CAWSSGTQYF.

In its sample, this clone was seen a few times. J is TRBJ2-1 and V is TRBV11-3; TRBD2 matches at 7 bases. The CDR3 covers 16 residues. With 6 bases clipped from V and 6 bases from J, the junction kept 14 bases outside the gene matches. Germline V gene lookup returns CDR1 SGHNT and CDR2 YENEEA. Here the CDR3 DNA reads TGTGCCAGCAGTGCGGCCGGCGGGAGCCTCCTCAATGAGCAGTTCTTC. It translates to CASSAAGGSLLNEQFF.

This rearrangement joins TRBV5-1 to TRBJ2-2; 8 nucleotides line up with TRBD2. This CDR3 has 16 residues. Germline V gene data show CDR1 as SGHRS and CDR2 as YFSETQ. V lost 1 base, J lost 6 bases, and 8 bases stayed unmatched. CDR3 nucleotide sequence: TGCGCCAGCAGCTTGATAACGGGGGGGCCCCCCGGGGAGCTGTTTTTT. This sequence encodes CASSLITGGPPGELFF.

Remarks on this clone: The junction departs from germline at one end; a sequencing error may be responsible. V usage is TRBV30 and J usage is TRBJ2-1, with 9 bases lining up with TRBD2. The CDR3 has 12 residues. Germline V gene sequence: CDR1 GTSNPN, CDR2 SVGIG (reference sequence). The CDR3 loop is CAWSDPSGRSLF. The DNA for the CDR3 is TGTGCCTGGAGTGATCCAAGCGGGAGGTCCCTCTTC.